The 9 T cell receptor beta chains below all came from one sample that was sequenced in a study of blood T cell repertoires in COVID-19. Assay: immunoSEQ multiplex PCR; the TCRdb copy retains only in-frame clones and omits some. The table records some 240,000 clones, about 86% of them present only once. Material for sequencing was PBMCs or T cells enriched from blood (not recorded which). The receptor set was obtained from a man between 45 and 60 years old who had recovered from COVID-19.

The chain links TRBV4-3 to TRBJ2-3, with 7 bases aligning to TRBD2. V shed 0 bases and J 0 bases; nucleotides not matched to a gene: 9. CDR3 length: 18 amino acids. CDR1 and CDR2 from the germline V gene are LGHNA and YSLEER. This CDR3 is CASSQDVIRAGSTDTQYF. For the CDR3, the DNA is TGCGCCAGCAGCCAAGATGTCATTCGAGCGGGGAGCACAGATACGCAGTATTTT.

CDR3 sequence (DNA): TGTGCCAGCAGTGCGGTGGCGGGGGACTATGGCTACACCTTC. This codes for CASSAVAGDYGYTF. The chain recombines TRBV2 with TRBJ1-2; D might be TRBD1 (5 bases). Germline V CDR1 and CDR2: SNHLY, FYNNEI. CDR3 length: 14 amino acids. V was shortened by 4 bases and J by 3 bases, with 12 bases between the two germline ends.

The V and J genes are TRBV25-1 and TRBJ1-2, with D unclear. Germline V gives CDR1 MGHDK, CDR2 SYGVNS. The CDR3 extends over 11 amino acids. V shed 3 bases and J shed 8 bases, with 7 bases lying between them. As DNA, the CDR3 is TGTGCCAGCAGTGATGTTTCGGGCTACACCTTC. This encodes CASSDVSGYTF.

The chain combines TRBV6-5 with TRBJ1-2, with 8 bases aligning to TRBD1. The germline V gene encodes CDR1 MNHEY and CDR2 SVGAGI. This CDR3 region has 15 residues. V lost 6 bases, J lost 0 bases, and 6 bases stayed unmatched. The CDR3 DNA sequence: TGTGCCAGCAGACCCTCAGGGGGCGCTAACTATGGCTACACCTTC. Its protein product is CASRPSGGANYGYTF.

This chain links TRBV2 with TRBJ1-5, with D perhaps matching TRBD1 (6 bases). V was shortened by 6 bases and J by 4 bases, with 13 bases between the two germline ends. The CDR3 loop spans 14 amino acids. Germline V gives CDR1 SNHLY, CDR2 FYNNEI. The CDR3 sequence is CASRDDRLNQPQHF. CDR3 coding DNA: TGTGCCAGCAGAGACGACAGGCTGAATCAGCCCCAGCATTTT.

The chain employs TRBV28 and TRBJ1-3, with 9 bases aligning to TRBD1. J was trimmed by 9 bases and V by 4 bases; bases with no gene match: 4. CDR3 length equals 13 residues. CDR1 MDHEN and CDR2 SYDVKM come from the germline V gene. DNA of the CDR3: TGTGCCAGCAGTTCCCGACAGGGGGGCACCATATATTTT. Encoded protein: CASSSRQGGTIYF.

The CDR3 region has the DNA TGTGCCAGCAGGGCTAGGGGGCTCAAAAACATTCAGTACTTC. This sequence encodes CASRARGLKNIQYF. This chain links TRBV28 with TRBJ2-4, with 7 bases aligning to TRBD1. Germline CDR1 MDHEN, CDR2 SYDVKM. This CDR3 spans 14 amino acids. V lost 6 bases and J lost 3; bases outside the gene matches: 5.

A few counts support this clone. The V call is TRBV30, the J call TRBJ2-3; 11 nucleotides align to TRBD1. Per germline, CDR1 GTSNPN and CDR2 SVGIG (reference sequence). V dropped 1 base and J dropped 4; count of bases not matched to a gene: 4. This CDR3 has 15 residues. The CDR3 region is CAWSDGQGAPDTQYF. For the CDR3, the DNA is TGTGCCTGGAGTGACGGACAGGGGGCCCCAGATACGCAGTATTTT. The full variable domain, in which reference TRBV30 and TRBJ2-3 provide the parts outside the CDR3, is SQTIHQWPATLVQPVGSPLSLECTVEGTSNPNLYWYRQAAGRGLQLLFYSVGIGQISSEVPQNLSASRPQDRQFILSSKKLLLSDSGFYLCAWSDGQGAPDTQYFGPGTRLTVL.

CDR3 residues: CASRYRGEGQPQHF. The CDR3 nucleotides are TGTGCCAGCCGCTACAGGGGGGAGGGTCAGCCCCAGCATTTT. The J gene is TRBJ1-5, the V gene TRBV6-5; 8 bases are shared with TRBD1. Trimming at V came to 8 bases and at J to 6 bases, leaving 9 bases not matched to a gene. The length of the CDR3 is 14 residues. Germline V CDR1 and CDR2: MNHEY, SVGAGI.